What follows are 26 T cell receptor beta chains derived from one specimen sequenced in a study of T cells in Graves' hyperthyroidism and ophthalmopathy. RNA transcripts provided the source from which TCR beta CDR3 regions were amplified. In the first-round RT-PCR of the TCR CDR3, the HTBI primer set was used. TCRdb re-called the multiplex PCR reads with MiXCR, one entry per CDR3 protein. The sample gives under 700,000 distinct CDR3 sequences, under 60% of which show up once; about 7.8% is in the top ten. Sequenced input: peripheral blood or thyroid tissue (not recorded which). The receptors were sampled from a woman under 30 with Graves' hyperthyroidism.

The chain recombines TRBV19 with TRBJ2-7; TRBD1 agrees at 8 bases. Germline values: CDR1 LNHDA, CDR2 SQIVND (reference sequence). The ends lost 3 bases at V and 3 bases at J; junction bases unmatched: 4. The CDR3 has 14 residues. The CDR3 sequence is CASSMGDRFYEQYF. DNA for the CDR3: TGTGCCAGTAGTATGGGGGACAGGTTCTACGAGCAGTACTTC.

V and J are TRBV20-1 and TRBJ2-5, with 11 bases lining up with TRBD2. The CDR3 contains 13 residues. After removal of 6 bases from V and 3 bases from J, the junction contained 3 bases not matched to a gene. The germline V gene has CDR1 DFQATT and CDR2 SNEGSKA (reference sequence). The CDR3 sequence is CSAALAGEETQYF. In nucleotides, the CDR3 is TGCAGTGCAGCACTAGCGGGAGAAGAGACCCAGTACTTC.

The chain recombines TRBV9 with TRBJ1-6, with 7 bases identical to TRBD1. Germline-derived CDR1 and CDR2 are SGDLS and YYNGEE. With 0 bases clipped from V and 16 bases from J, the junction kept 1 base outside the gene matches. The CDR3 has 11 residues. CDR3 bases: TGTGCCAGCAGCGTAGGGGGACAGCTCCACTTT. Translated: CASSVGGQLHF. The full variable domain, its missing parts supplied by reference TRBV9 and TRBJ1-6, is DSGVTQTPKHLITATGQRVTLRCSPRSGDLSVYWYQQSLDQGLQFLIQYYNGEERAKGNILERFSAQQFPDLHSELNLSSLELGDSALYFCASSVGGQLHFGNGTRLTVT.

By its share, this clonotype is medium-sized. The rearrangement joins TRBV7-2 to TRBJ1-6; D gene unclear. This CDR3 spans 14 amino acids. Germline CDR1 and CDR2: SGHTA and FQGNSA. V lost 5 bases and J 10 bases, leaving 15 bases between the germline ends. The CDR3 reads CASSVREKGSPLHF. The CDR3 DNA is TGTGCCAGCAGCGTCCGGGAAAAAGGATCACCCCTCCACTTT.

The chain couples TRBV19 to TRBJ2-5, with unresolved D. This CDR3 has 16 residues. The V gene lost 4 bases and the J gene lost 8 bases, with 23 bases spanning the gap. CDR1 is LNHDA and CDR2 is SQIVND in the germline V gene (reference sequence). The CDR3 is CASSNPTRATWGTQYF. CDR3 sequence (DNA): TGTGCCAGTAGTAACCCCACCCGGGCGACCTGGGGAACCCAGTACTTC.

V is TRBV15 and J is TRBJ1-4, with 8 positions matching TRBD1. The ends lost 3 bases at V and 12 bases at J; junction bases unmatched: 12. Germline lookup yields CDR1 LNHNV and CDR2 YYDKDF (reference sequence). CDR3 length equals 15 residues. The CDR3 region is CATSSGQGILRELFF. DNA for the CDR3: TGTGCCACCAGCAGCGGACAGGGAATTTTGAGGGAACTGTTTTTT.

The J gene is TRBJ1-2, the V gene TRBV2, with a possible D match to TRBD1 (5 bases). CDR1 is SNHLY, CDR2 FYNNEI, per germline. The CDR3 has 15 residues. Trimming pared 1 base from V and 0 bases from J, leaving 9 bases between. CDR3 region: CASSEVGLTNYGYTF. The CDR3 nucleotides are TGTGCCAGCAGTGAAGTGGGGCTCACTAACTATGGCTACACCTTC.

This chain links TRBV4-2 with TRBJ1-5, with a tentative D call TRBD1 (6 bases). This CDR3 region has 14 residues. The V gene's germline CDR1 is LGHNA and CDR2 YNFKEQ. V lost 1 base to trimming and J lost 6 bases, with 10 bases between them. The DNA of the CDR3 is TGTGCCAGCAGCCAAGCTACAGGGACTCAGCCCCAGCATTTT. Translated: CASSQATGTQPQHF.

Only a few counts were recorded for this clonotype. V and J are TRBV2 and TRBJ1-5; a weak D match, TRBD1 (5 bases). The CDR3 is made up of 15 amino acids. Per germline, CDR1 SNHLY and CDR2 FYNNEI. V lost 6 bases, J lost 2 bases, and 14 bases lay in between. The CDR3 loop is CASRSFLGGNQPQHF. As DNA, the CDR3 is TGTGCCAGCAGGTCTTTCTTAGGGGGCAATCAGCCCCAGCATTTT.

Ten or more counts support this clonotype. The rearrangement joins TRBV7-9 to TRBJ2-5; D possibly uses TRBD1 or TRBD2 (5 bases each). V lost 3 bases to trimming and J lost 3 bases, with 11 bases between them. Germline V gives CDR1 SEHNR, CDR2 FQNEAQ (reference sequence). The CDR3 sequence is 14 residues long. The DNA of the CDR3 is TGTGCCAGCAGCTTGAGGGGTCGGGAAGAGACCCAGTACTTC. Amino acids: CASSLRGREETQYF.

This clonotype turned up a few times. The gene calls are TRBV2 and TRBJ2-7; D unresolved. Germline values: CDR1 SNHLY, CDR2 FYNNEI. V was cut by 4 bases and J by 0 bases, with 10 bases left in between. The CDR3 totals 14 residues. CDR3 sequence reads: CASSGPDSSYEQYF. In DNA form, the CDR3 reads TGTGCCAGCAGTGGGCCGGATAGCTCCTACGAGCAGTACTTC.

As to this clonotype: A read error may produce the germline difference seen at one junction end. The chain employs TRBV2 and TRBJ1-4; the D is unclear. This CDR3 has 14 residues. Germline CDR1 reads SNHLY; CDR2 reads FYNNEI. The CDR3 DNA follows: TGTGCCAGCAGCTCTTTCGAGACAAATGGAAAACTGTTTTTT. Translation gives CASSSFETNGKLFF.

The gene calls are TRBV7-8 and TRBJ1-1, with 8 bases lining up with TRBD1. The germline gives CDR1 SGHVS, CDR2 FQNEAQ. The J segment lost 11 bases and the V segment lost 6 bases, leaving 11 bases of the junction unmatched. This CDR3 is built from 13 residues. The CDR3 loop reads CASSLRQGFWAFF. The CDR3 DNA sequence: TGTGCCAGCAGTTTAAGACAGGGGTTTTGGGCTTTCTTT.

This clonotype has just one count. The gene calls are TRBV10-1 and TRBJ1-2; TRBD1 aligns across 8 bases. V shed 8 bases and J 0 bases; nucleotides not matched to a gene: 11. The CDR3 contains 16 residues. Germline V gene data show CDR1 as WNHNN and CDR2 as SYGVQD (reference sequence). CDR3 residues: CASASAGQVSNYGYTF. CDR3 bases: TGCGCCAGCGCTTCGGCGGGACAGGTTTCTAACTATGGCTACACCTTC.

V gene TRBV2 combines with J gene TRBJ1-6; D call uncertain. V shed 0 bases and J shed 13 bases, with 10 bases lying between them. CDR3 length: 13 residues. Looked up from germline, CDR1 is SNHLY and CDR2 is FYNNEI. CDR3 residues: CASSEAPVSPLHF. The CDR3 DNA reads as TGTGCCAGCAGTGAAGCGCCGGTCTCGCCCCTCCACTTT.

This chain connects TRBV24-1 to TRBJ2-5; 8 positions agree with TRBD2. V lost 12 bases, J lost 4 bases, and 12 bases stayed unmatched. Germline V CDR1 and CDR2: KGHDR, SFDVKD. The length of the CDR3 is 14 residues. This CDR3 is CAWSVGLAGETQYF. Written as DNA, the CDR3 is TGTGCCTGGAGTGTAGGGCTAGCGGGAGAGACCCAGTACTTC.

The chain links TRBV12-5 to TRBJ1-2; TRBD1 matches 7 bases. Germline V gives CDR1 LGHNT, CDR2 FRNRAP. CDR3 size: 13 residues. Trimming cost V 8 bases and J 7 bases; bases outside gene matches: 10. In nucleotides, the CDR3 is TGTGCTAGTAACCCCCGACAGGGCGCTGGCTACACCTTC. Translation gives CASNPRQGAGYTF.

Here the CDR3 reads CSLSDGGYTF. The CDR3 nucleotides are TGCAGCTTAAGCGATGGAGGCTACACCTTC. The V and J genes are TRBV29-1 and TRBJ1-2; D ambiguous. CDR3 length: 10 amino acids. Trimming took off 8 bases at V and 8 bases at J, with 12 bases between the two ends. Germline V gene sequence: CDR1 SQVTM, CDR2 ANQGSEA.

This clonotype was seen ten or more times. The chain carries TRBV12-3 or TRBV12-4 and TRBJ2-5; 8 nucleotides align to TRBD2. The CDR3 consists of 13 residues. Losses at the gene ends were 5 bases for V and 4 bases for J; bases not matched to a gene: 3. CDR3 in amino acids: CASSPTSGETQYF. In DNA form, the CDR3 reads TGTGCCAGCAGTCCAACTAGCGGAGAGACCCAGTACTTC.

V usage is TRBV20-1 and J usage is TRBJ2-7, with TRBD2 identical over 7 bases. Losses at the gene ends were 3 bases for V and 0 bases for J; bases not matched to a gene: 2. Germline loops: CDR1 DFQATT, CDR2 SNEGSKA (reference sequence). CDR3 length equals 13 residues. CDR3 DNA sequence: TGCAGTGCTAGGAGCGGGACCTCCTACGAGCAGTACTTC. It is translated as CSARSGTSYEQYF.

The rearrangement uses TRBV19 and TRBJ1-5, with a weak D call TRBD1 (5 bases). V lost 1 base to trimming and J lost 4 bases, with 11 bases between them. Germline lookup yields CDR1 LNHDA and CDR2 SQIVND (reference sequence). The CDR3 has 15 residues. The CDR3 sequence: CASSIGGRSNQPQHF. DNA for the CDR3: TGTGCCAGTAGTATAGGGGGACGGTCTAATCAGCCCCAGCATTTT.

This chain connects TRBV7-2 to TRBJ2-7; TRBD2 might be the D (6 bases). The V and J ends lost 4 bases and 3 bases respectively, with 13 bases between them. This CDR3 region has 14 residues. The V gene's germline CDR1 is SGHTA and CDR2 FQGNSA. The CDR3: CASSSMEGDYEQYF. For the CDR3, the DNA is TGTGCCAGCAGCTCTATGGAGGGTGACTACGAGCAGTACTTC.

V and J are TRBV24-1 and TRBJ2-5; D is possibly TRBD1 or TRBD2 (5 bases each). The CDR3 extends over 12 amino acids. Trimming cost V 0 bases and J 13 bases, with 11 bases left between them. The germline V gene has CDR1 KGHDR and CDR2 SFDVKD. As DNA, the CDR3 is TGTGCCACCAGTGATTTGGGGACGACTGTGTACTTC. It translates to CATSDLGTTVYF.

This clonotype was seen only a few times. The gene calls are TRBV5-1 and TRBJ2-7; TRBD2 matches 9 bases. Germline trimming cut 3 bases from V and 4 bases from J; bases unmatched to any gene: 8. Germline V gives CDR1 SGHRS, CDR2 YFSETQ. The CDR3 covers 15 residues. Here the CDR3 reads CASSSPLAGGYEQYF. CDR3 DNA sequence: TGCGCCAGCAGCTCCCCACTGGCGGGGGGGTACGAGCAGTACTTC.

This clonotype was counted a few times. The V and J genes are TRBV9 and TRBJ2-7; D gene uncertain. This CDR3 region has 13 residues. Looked up from germline, CDR1 is SGDLS and CDR2 is YYNGEE. V gave up 0 bases and J gave up 6 bases, with 10 bases separating them. DNA for the CDR3: TGTGCCAGCAGCGTAGGGCCTATCGCCGAGCAGTACTTC. Amino acids: CASSVGPIAEQYF.

This clonotype turned up a few times. This chain links TRBV20-1 with TRBJ1-1, with D maybe TRBD1 (5 bases). Germline V lookup: CDR1 DFQATT, CDR2 SNEGSKA (reference sequence). Trimming left V 2 bases short and J 1 base short, with 11 bases between. This CDR3 comprises 14 residues. CDR3 amino acids: CSARPLTGNTEAFF. CDR3 sequence (DNA): TGCAGTGCTAGACCTCTAACAGGGAACACTGAAGCTTTCTTT.